This note documents a single T cell receptor beta chain sequence. Sequencing used immunoSEQ multiplex PCR; TCRdb keeps in-frame clones, though not all of them. The profile shows roughly 150,000 clones, roughly 91% of them singletons. The sample comes from a study of blood T cell repertoires in COVID-19. Study at large: Samples representing acute and convalescent COVID-19 were sourced from the United States, Italy and Spain. PBMCs, B-cell-depleted T cells, or T cells provided the cDNA or gDNA that made up the material.

This CDR3 comprises 14 residues. Trimming left V 6 bases short and J 5 bases short, with 16 bases between. CDR1 and CDR2 from the germline V gene are PRHDT and FYEKMQ (reference sequence). The clonotype comes from a middle-aged man who had recovered from COVID-19. The chain carries TRBV13 and TRBJ1-1; weak D call: TRBD1 (6 bases). The material sequenced was peripheral blood. CDR3 sequence (DNA): TGTGCCAGCAGGCAGGGGTGGTCGGAGACTGAAGCTTTCTTT. It translates to CASRQGWSETEAFF.